The clone carrying this T cell receptor beta chain was picked up one time. At one end the junction does not follow the germline gene, possibly because of a read error. The sample comes from a study of Graves' ophthalmopathy and Graves' hyperthyroidism. This CDR3 region has 15 residues. CDR1 and CDR2 (germline): ENHRY, SYGVKD. Hyperthyroidism patients, aged 18 to 65, were newly diagnosed, under 2 months' duration. Ineligible for inclusion were patients with other autoimmune diseases, uncontrolled infections, pregnancy or lactation. Scientists amplified the TCR beta CDR3 regions from RNA transcripts. First-round RT-PCR used HTBI primers; second-round multiplex PCR followed. TCRdb redid the calling of the multiplex PCR reads with MiXCR, one entry per CDR3 protein. The top ten clones hold about 4.2% of a sample with 580,000 or so distinct CDR3 sequences, 35% to 40% of them seen once.

The sequence was collected from an adult man with Graves' hyperthyroidism. The sample comprised peripheral blood or thyroid tissue (not recorded which). The V call is TRBV10-3, the J call TRBJ1-4, with 8 bases matching TRBD1. The CDR3 loop is CASSEGTGLSEKLFF. The CDR3 DNA reads as TGTGCCAGCAGTGAAGGGACAGGCCTCTCTGAAAAACTGTTTTTT.